This T cell receptor beta chain was sequenced in a study of T cells in Graves' hyperthyroidism and ophthalmopathy. Orbital computed tomography and thyroid ultrasound, together with serum TRAb and thyroxine and clinical symptoms, were used for diagnoses. The CDR3 totals 15 residues. V gave up 5 bases and J gave up 3 bases; unmatched junction bases: 8. This clonotype was seen ten or more times. The antigen remains undetermined. Broader study findings: Blood samples included most of the expanded thyroid clonotypes exceeding 0.001.

There were TCR beta CDR3 regions amplified from RNA transcripts. The TCR CDR3 was amplified in a first-round RT-PCR using the HTBI primer set. TCRdb redid the calling of the multiplex PCR reads with MiXCR, one entry per CDR3 protein. The data hold around 600,000 distinct CDR3 sequences, with approximately 14% observed a single time. The gene calls are TRBV12-3 or TRBV12-4 and TRBJ2-5, with TRBD2 matching over 8 bases. Material for sequencing was blood. This TCR derives from a woman in her twenties or thirties with Graves' hyperthyroidism. The CDR3 DNA follows: TGTGCCAGCAGTGATGCAGCGGGAGTCAAAGAGACCCAGTACTTC. Amino acids: CASSDAAGVKETQYF.